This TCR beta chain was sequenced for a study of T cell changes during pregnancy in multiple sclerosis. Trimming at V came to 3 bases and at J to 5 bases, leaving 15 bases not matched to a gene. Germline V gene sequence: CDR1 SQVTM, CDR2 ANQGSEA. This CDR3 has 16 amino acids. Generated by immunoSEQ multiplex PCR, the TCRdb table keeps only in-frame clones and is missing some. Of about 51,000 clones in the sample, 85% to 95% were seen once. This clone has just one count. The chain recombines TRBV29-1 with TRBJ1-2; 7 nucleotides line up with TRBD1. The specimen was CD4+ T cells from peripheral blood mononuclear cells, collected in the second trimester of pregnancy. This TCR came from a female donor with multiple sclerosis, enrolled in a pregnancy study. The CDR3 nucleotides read TGCAGCGTTGATCGTTTGTTAACAGGGGAAAGATATGGCTACACCTTC. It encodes CSVDRLLTGERYGYTF.